Reported below is one T cell receptor beta chain. V was pared by 4 bases and J by 0 bases, with 8 bases between. CDR1 SGHNT and CDR2 YYREEE come from the germline V gene (reference sequence). This CDR3 region has 13 residues. This entry belongs to a study of T cell changes during pregnancy in multiple sclerosis. Libraries were prepared by immunoSEQ multiplex PCR; TCRdb keeps only in-frame clonotypes and omits some of them. Of 20,000 to 25,000 clones in the sample, roughly 93% were seen once. The genes are TRBV5-4 and TRBJ2-7; tentative D call: TRBD2 (6 bases). Specimen: CD8+ T cells from peripheral blood mononuclear cells, collected in the third trimester of pregnancy. This clonotype originated in a female donor with multiple sclerosis, enrolled in a pregnancy study. The DNA for the CDR3 is TGTGCCAGCAGCCGGGACTTCTCCTACGAGCAGTACTTC. This gives the protein CASSRDFSYEQYF.